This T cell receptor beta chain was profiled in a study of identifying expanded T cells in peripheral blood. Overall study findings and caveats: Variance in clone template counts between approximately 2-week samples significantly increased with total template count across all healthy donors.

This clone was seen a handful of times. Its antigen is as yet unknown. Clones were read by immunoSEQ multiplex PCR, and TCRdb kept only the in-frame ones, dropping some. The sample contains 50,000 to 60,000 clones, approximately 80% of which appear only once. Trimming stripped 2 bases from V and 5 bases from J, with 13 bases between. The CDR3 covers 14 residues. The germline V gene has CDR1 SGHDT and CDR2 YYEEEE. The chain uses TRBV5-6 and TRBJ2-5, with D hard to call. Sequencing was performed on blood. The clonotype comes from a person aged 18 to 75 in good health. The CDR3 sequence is CASSLGPARETQYF. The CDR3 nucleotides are TGTGCCAGCAGCTTAGGGCCAGCCAGGGAGACCCAGTACTTC. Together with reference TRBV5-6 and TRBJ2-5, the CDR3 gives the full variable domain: DAGVTQSPTHLIKTRGQQVTLRCSPKSGHDTVSWYQQALGQGPQFIFQYYEEEERQRGNFPDRFSGHQFPNYSSELNVNALLLGDSALYLCASSLGPARETQYFGPGTRLLVL.